This entry is about one T cell receptor (beta chain). Its cognate antigen is unknown. This sample was taken from a study of shared clonotypes between healthy human individuals. Study-level results: Among several donors, approximately 5.4% of naive CD4 clonotypes were found in common. Generally, naive subsets (rather than memory subsets) showed larger estimated richness. Sequencing depth was expected to affect clonotype sharing among donors.

Naive CD8 isolation took CD45RO-negative cells positively selected for CCR7 and excluded terminally differentiated effector memory CD45RA+ cells. The study ran the assay at deep level. Measured with immunoSEQ multiplex PCR; TCRdb has only the in-frame clones, and not every one. The profile shows 1.5 million to 2.5 million clones, just under 95% of them singletons. The source of this sequence is a young man in good health. What was sequenced was naive CD8+ T cells sorted from blood.

The CDR3 protein is CASTQRTNYEQYF. The CDR3 region has the DNA TGTGCCAGCACCCAAAGGACTAACTACGAGCAGTACTTC. The rearrangement links TRBV28 to TRBJ2-7; D is perhaps TRBD2 (6 bases). Trimming removed 7 bases at V and 3 bases at J, with 13 bases between. This CDR3 is built from 13 residues. CDR1 and CDR2 from the germline V gene are MDHEN and SYDVKM.